This TCR beta chain was obtained from a study of T-cell reconstitution after alpha-beta-depleted transplantation in children (dated by TCRdb to 2016 to 2017). About the study as a whole: Using TCR repertoire profiling, the study followed T-cell immune reconstitution in a quantitative way in children after TCRalphabeta/CD19-depleted allogeneic hematopoietic cell transplantation.

This clonotype was observed a single time. Its antigen specificity is not known. No clone much larger than this one lies a single base away; base qualities are absent. Receptors were amplified or captured by PCR. Sequencer: Illumina HiSeq 2500. TCR library preparation used molecular barcoding, with unique molecular identifiers applied to normalize quantification of the TCRbeta repertoire. In-frame beta chains were kept once TCRdb had trimmed the public reads at Q25 with fastp and called clones with MiXCR. Duplicate CDR3 protein sequences are folded into a single record with the most common DNA and genes. The sample table holds hundreds of thousands of distinct CDR3 sequences, of which less than 35% were seen once. The ten largest clones take up 2% to 2.5% of the sample. The specimen was PBMCs from the stem cell graft donor, collected from the stem cell graft. The TCR was taken from a human donor who donated a stem cell graft to a child with aplastic anemia.

The CDR3 region has the sequence CASSYSRGSRQINEKLFF. The nucleotide sequence reads as follows: TGTGCCAGCAGTTACTCGAGGGGATCAAGACAGATTAATGAAAAACTGTTTTTT. The sequence links TRBV6-2 or TRBV6-3 to TRBJ1-4; the D segment could be TRBD1, given 5 matching bases. The CDR3 measures 18 amino acids from cysteine to phenylalanine. The read is trimmed to its CDR3 DNA, 54 bases read in frame from base 1. Deletion took 0 bases off V and 4 bases off J, with a span of 18 bases between the germline ends. The germline V gene gives CDR1 as MNHEY and CDR2 as SVGEGT.